Listed below are T cell receptor beta chains from one sample, sequenced in a study of CD8+CD57+ T cells in acquired aplastic anemia. From the reads, TCRdb called clonotypes with MiXCR, one entry per CDR3 protein. The data contain roughly 81,000 distinct CDR3 sequences, around 42% of them singletons. The sample was sorted CD4+, CD8+, or CD8+CD57+ T cells (not recorded which) from PBMCs. These receptors all come from a human donor in good health, serving as a control. Both conserved end residues are part of each CDR3. The D gene is left open where the match is weak. Expanded clones are given a class, and other clones once, few, many or no size at all.

cdr3_nt cdr3_aa j_call clone_size d_call v_call
TGTGCCAGCAGCTCGACAGGGCGGGGGAATTCACCCCACCACTTT CASSSTGRGNSPHHF TRBJ1-6 NA TRBD1 TRBV7-2
TGTGCCAGAAACCCGGGACTAGCGGGGGCCGGGGAGCTGTTTTTT CARNPGLAGAGELFF TRBJ2-2 many TRBD2 TRBV19
TGTGCCAGCAGTTTTCCCGGGACAGAAGAGACCCAGTACTTC CASSFPGTEETQYF TRBJ2-5 few TRBD1 TRBV12-3/TRBV12-4
TGTGCCAGCAGCCCTTCAGGGGGCTTCTCTGGAAACACCATATATTTT CASSPSGGFSGNTIYF TRBJ1-3 NA TRBD1 TRBV13
TGTGCCAGCAGTTACCAGGGGGTATTCTCCTACGAGCAGTACTTC CASSYQGVFSYEQYF TRBJ2-7 NA TRBD1 TRBV6-5
TGCAGTGCTAGAGTGGACAGGGGCCTCTACGAGCAGTACTTC CSARVDRGLYEQYF TRBJ2-7 many TRBD1 TRBV20-1
TGTGCCAGCAGCTTACCGACAGGGCCAGGAGATCAGCCCCAGCATTTT CASSLPTGPGDQPQHF TRBJ1-5 many TRBD1 TRBV7-2
TGTGCCACCAGGGTCGAGGGTGACTCCTACAATGAGCAGTTCTTC CATRVEGDSYNEQFF TRBJ2-1 many NA TRBV2
TGTGCCAGCAGTCCCCGGACAGGGGGAGCTTCACCCCTCCACTTT CASSPRTGGASPLHF TRBJ1-6 NA TRBD1 TRBV27
TGTGCCAGCAGCGCATGGACAGGGAACTACAATGAGCAGTTCTTC CASSAWTGNYNEQFF TRBJ2-1 NA TRBD1 TRBV4-2
TGCAGCGTGGACGGGGGGGGCGCCGGCTACGAGCAGTACTTC CSVDGGGAGYEQYF TRBJ2-7 NA TRBD2 TRBV29-1
TGCAGCGTTGAAGTTAGGCAGGGGCCCTATGGCTACACCTTC CSVEVRQGPYGYTF TRBJ1-2 many NA TRBV29-1
TGTGCCAGCAGTGCCCTAACGGGAGTGATAGATACGCAGTATTTT CASSALTGVIDTQYF TRBJ2-3 few NA TRBV25-1
TGCGCCAGCAGCTTGGACAGGGCCCGCGGCGAGCAGTACTTC CASSLDRARGEQYF TRBJ2-7 NA NA TRBV5-1
TGTGCCAGCAGCTTAACAGGGAAAAACATTCAGTACTTC CASSLTGKNIQYF TRBJ2-4 NA NA TRBV7-2
TGTGCCAGCAGTGCCCTAGCGGGAGCGGGGGGTACACCAGATACGCAGTATTTT CASSALAGAGGTPDTQYF TRBJ2-3 NA TRBD2 TRBV25-1
TGTGCCAGCAGCTACACAGGGAGACACTCACCCCTCCACTTT CASSYTGRHSPLHF TRBJ1-6 NA NA TRBV7-9
TGTGCCAGCAGCGCGACCGGGACAGGGGACAATGAGCAGTTCTTC CASSATGTGDNEQFF TRBJ2-1 many TRBD1 TRBV9
TGTGCCAGTAGTATTCTGGTGAGGAGTGAGCAGTACTTC CASSILVRSEQYF TRBJ2-7 NA NA TRBV19
TGTGCCACCAGCAGTCTAGCGGGCACAGATACGCAGTATTTT CATSSLAGTDTQYF TRBJ2-3 many TRBD2 TRBV15
TGTGCCAGCAGCGTAGATGGGACAGCTTCACCCCTCCACTTT CASSVDGTASPLHF TRBJ1-6 many TRBD1 TRBV9
TGTGCCAGCAGCCTGAACAGGGGAAGCTACGAGCAGTACTTC CASSLNRGSYEQYF TRBJ2-7 many TRBD1 TRBV14
TGTGCCAGCAGCCAGAATTCCTACGAGCAGTACTTC CASSQNSYEQYF TRBJ2-7 many NA TRBV12-3/TRBV12-4
TGCAGCGTTGGGACAGGGGGAGGCCCGGACGAGCAGTACTTC CSVGTGGGPDEQYF TRBJ2-7 NA TRBD1 TRBV29-1
TGTGCCAGCGGGGGGGCCGGGGAGCTGTTTTTT CASGGAGELFF TRBJ2-2 NA TRBD2 TRBV6-2/TRBV6-3
TGTGCCAGCAGTCTGTCGGGGGTCGGCAATCAGCCCCAGCATTTT CASSLSGVGNQPQHF TRBJ1-5 few NA TRBV6-1
TGTGCCAGCAGCCCAGTCCGCGCCGGAGCCAAAAACATTCAGTACTTC CASSPVRAGAKNIQYF TRBJ2-4 many NA TRBV11-2
TGTGCCAGCAGTGAAATCGGGGAGGGAGGTGCCTATGGCTACACCTTC CASSEIGEGGAYGYTF TRBJ1-2 many NA TRBV6-1
TGTGCCAGCAGCTTAGGTGGCGGGGTCACCGGGGAGCTGTTTTTT CASSLGGGVTGELFF TRBJ2-2 few NA TRBV9
TGCAGTGCTAGCGGGAGAGGCTCCTACAATGAGCAGTTCTTC CSASGRGSYNEQFF TRBJ2-1 NA NA TRBV20-1
TGTGCCAGCAGCACCGGGTCCCTGGGCACCGGGGAGCTGTTTTTT CASSTGSLGTGELFF TRBJ2-2 NA NA TRBV7-9
TGTGCCACCAGTGATCCACCGACAGTTAGCAATCAGCCCCAGCATTTT CATSDPPTVSNQPQHF TRBJ1-5 NA NA TRBV24-1
TGTGCCAGCAGCCAAGACGCGGCTAGCGGGGGCGACGAGCAGTACTTC CASSQDAASGGDEQYF TRBJ2-7 many TRBD2 TRBV3-1
TGTGCCAGCAGTTACTCTATCACTTCGAACACTGAAGCTTTCTTT CASSYSITSNTEAFF TRBJ1-1 NA NA TRBV10-3
TGTGCCAGCAAAGGCGGGTTCTACGAGCAGTACTTC CASKGGFYEQYF TRBJ2-7 NA NA TRBV2
TGTGCCAGTAGTAACAGGGGGGCTCAGCCCCAGCATTTT CASSNRGAQPQHF TRBJ1-5 NA TRBD1 TRBV19
TGTGCCAGCAGCCCACGGACGGGATACGAGCAGTACTTC CASSPRTGYEQYF TRBJ2-7 many NA TRBV11-3
TGTGCCAGCAGCTACAATGAGCAGTTCTTC CASSYNEQFF TRBJ2-1 NA NA TRBV7-8
TGTGCCTGGGAAGTTGGCGGAGGCGGCGGCTACACCTTC CAWEVGGGGGYTF TRBJ1-2 NA NA TRBV30
TGTGCCAGCAGCTTAGTGACCGCAGATACGCAGTATTTT CASSLVTADTQYF TRBJ2-3 many NA TRBV7-2
TGTGCCAGCAGCAGGGCGGGAGATTTGGAGACCCAGTACTTC CASSRAGDLETQYF TRBJ2-5 few TRBD2 TRBV3-1
TGTGCCAGCAGTTCCCCCCTCGGGACTAGCGGGACCTACGAGCAGTACTTC CASSSPLGTSGTYEQYF TRBJ2-7 NA TRBD2 TRBV12-3/TRBV12-4
TGTGCCAGCAGACCCCAAGGTACGGGGAACACTGAAGCTTTCTTT CASRPQGTGNTEAFF TRBJ1-1 few NA TRBV3-1
TGTGCCAGCAGTGAAATCGGGGAGGCGGATGGCTACACCTTC CASSEIGEADGYTF TRBJ1-2 few NA TRBV6-1
TGTGCCAGCAGCTTGACAGGGGGAACGGATGGCTACACCTTC CASSLTGGTDGYTF TRBJ1-2 many TRBD1 TRBV7-9
TGTGCCACTAGCCGGCAAGGTGAAGGTACGCAGTATTTT CATSRQGEGTQYF TRBJ2-3 NA NA TRBV15
TGTGCCACCAGCAGAGATCTAGGTCAGGAGACCCAGTACTTC CATSRDLGQETQYF TRBJ2-5 NA NA TRBV15
TGTGCCAGCAGTGCCCTAGCGGGAGCGGGAAACTACGAGCAGTACTTC CASSALAGAGNYEQYF TRBJ2-7 NA TRBD2 TRBV25-1
TGTGCCAGCAGCCGCGGGACTAGCGGGGGCGATGAGCAGTTCTTC CASSRGTSGGDEQFF TRBJ2-1 NA TRBD2 TRBV25-1
TGCAGCGTCGCACTCGCACGGGACTATGGCTACACCTTC CSVALARDYGYTF TRBJ1-2 NA NA TRBV29-1
TGCAGTGCTAGAGATCTGGGGGGATCTAACTATGGCTACACCTTC CSARDLGGSNYGYTF TRBJ1-2 many NA TRBV20-1
TGTGCCAGCAGCCACGGGAGCCGGGACCTTACCCTTAGCACAGATACGCAGTATTTT CASSHGSRDLTLSTDTQYF TRBJ2-3 NA NA TRBV25-1
TGTGCCAGCAGCCAAACGGACAGGCCCTACAATGAGCAGTTCTTC CASSQTDRPYNEQFF TRBJ2-1 few TRBD1 TRBV14
TGCAGTGCCCCCGACTCGATCACAGATACGCAGTATTTT CSAPDSITDTQYF TRBJ2-3 many NA TRBV20-1
TGTGCCATCACTCCTACAGGGCAGGGCTCCTACAATGAGCAGTTCTTC CAITPTGQGSYNEQFF TRBJ2-1 NA NA TRBV10-3
TGTGCCAGCAGTGAAGGGGACAGGGTAGGACAGCCCCAGCATTTT CASSEGDRVGQPQHF TRBJ1-5 NA TRBD1 TRBV19
TGCAGCGCGAGGCTTGATAGCAATCAGCCCCAGCACTTT CSARLDSNQPQHF TRBJ1-5 NA NA TRBV29-1
TGCGCCAGCAGCCAAGGGGAGGGGAACACCGGGGAGCTGTTTTTT CASSQGEGNTGELFF TRBJ2-2 few TRBD2 TRBV4-1